This T cell receptor beta chain is from a study of T-cell reconstitution after alpha-beta-depleted transplantation in children. This clonotype was seen repeatedly, ten times or more. The CDR3 is made up of 15 amino acids. The germline gives CDR1 DFQATT, CDR2 SNEGSKA (reference sequence). V was cut by 0 bases and J by 4 bases, with 15 bases left in between. Using unique molecular identifiers, the investigators prepared the TCRbeta library. TCRdb called the PCR reads again in MiXCR, with one record for every CDR3 protein. In the table there are 350,000 to 400,000 distinct CDR3 sequences, about 14% of which are singletons.

The genes are TRBV20-1 and TRBJ1-2; the D is unclear. This sequence originates from a human donor who donated a stem cell graft to a child with Fanconi anemia. Sequences were derived from PBMCs, sampled from the stem cell graft. The CDR3: CSARENVGEGYGYTF. As DNA, the CDR3 is TGCAGTGCTAGAGAAAACGTTGGAGAAGGCTATGGCTACACCTTC.